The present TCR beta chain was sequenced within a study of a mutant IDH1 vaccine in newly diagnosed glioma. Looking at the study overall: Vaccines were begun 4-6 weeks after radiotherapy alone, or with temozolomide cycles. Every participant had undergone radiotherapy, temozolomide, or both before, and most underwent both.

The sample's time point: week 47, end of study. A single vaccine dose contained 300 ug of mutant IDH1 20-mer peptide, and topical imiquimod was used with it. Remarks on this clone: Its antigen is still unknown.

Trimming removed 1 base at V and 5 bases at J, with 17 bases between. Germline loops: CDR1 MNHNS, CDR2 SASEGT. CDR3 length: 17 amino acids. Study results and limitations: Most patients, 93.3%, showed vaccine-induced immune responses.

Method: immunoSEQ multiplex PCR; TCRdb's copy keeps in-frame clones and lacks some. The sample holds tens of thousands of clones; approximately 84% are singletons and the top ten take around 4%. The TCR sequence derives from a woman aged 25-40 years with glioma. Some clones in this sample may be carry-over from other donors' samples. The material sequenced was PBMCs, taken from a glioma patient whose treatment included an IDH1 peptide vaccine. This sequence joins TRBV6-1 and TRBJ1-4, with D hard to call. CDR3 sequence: CASSEVVSRLLNEKLFF. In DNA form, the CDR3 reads TGTGCCAGCAGTGAAGTGGTGTCGAGACTGTTAAATGAAAAACTGTTTTTT.